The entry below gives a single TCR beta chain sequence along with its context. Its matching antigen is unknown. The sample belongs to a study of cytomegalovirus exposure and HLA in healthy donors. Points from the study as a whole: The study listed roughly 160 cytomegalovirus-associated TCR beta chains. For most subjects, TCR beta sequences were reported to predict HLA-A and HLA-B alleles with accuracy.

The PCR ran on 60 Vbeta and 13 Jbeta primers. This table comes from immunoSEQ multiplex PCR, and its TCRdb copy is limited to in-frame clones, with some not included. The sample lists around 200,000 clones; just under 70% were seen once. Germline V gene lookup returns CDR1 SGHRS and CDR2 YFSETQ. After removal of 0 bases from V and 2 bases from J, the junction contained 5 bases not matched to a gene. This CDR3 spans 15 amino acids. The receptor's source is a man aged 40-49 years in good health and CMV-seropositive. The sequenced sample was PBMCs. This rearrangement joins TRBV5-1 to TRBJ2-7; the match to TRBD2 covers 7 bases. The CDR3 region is CASSLGVGTTYEQYF. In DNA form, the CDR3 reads TGCGCCAGCAGCTTGGGTGTCGGGACTACCTACGAGCAGTACTTC.